Each of the 27 T cell receptor beta chains below was sequenced from the same sample in a study of blood T cell repertoires in COVID-19. Repertoires were generated with immunoSEQ multiplex PCR, while TCRdb's copy carries only in-frame clones and drops some. The sample includes some 200,000 clones, over 75% of them seen just once. The sequencing sample was made of PBMCs or T cells enriched from blood (not recorded which). The receptors come from a woman aged 18 to 35 who had recovered from COVID-19.

The chain employs TRBV5-4 and TRBJ2-3; 7 positions agree with TRBD2. J was trimmed by 1 base and V by 5 bases; bases with no gene match: 13. The CDR3 covers 17 residues. Germline CDR1 SGHNT, CDR2 YYREEE (reference sequence). Here the CDR3 DNA reads TGTGCCAGCAGTTCGTCTGGTGCGGGAGCTGGCACAGATACGCAGTATTTT. It encodes CASSSSGAGAGTDTQYF.

The rearrangement uses TRBV27 and TRBJ2-3; 14 bases line up with TRBD2. J was trimmed by 6 bases and V by 8 bases; bases with no gene match: 4. The germline V gene has CDR1 MNHEY and CDR2 SMNVEV (reference sequence). The CDR3 runs to 14 residues. The CDR3 DNA is TGTGCCAGCGGGACTAGCGGGAGTAGGGATACGCAGTATTTT. Translation gives CASGTSGSRDTQYF.

V usage is TRBV5-5 and J usage is TRBJ2-2; D is unresolved. Trimming removed 0 bases from V and 3 bases from J, with 9 bases in between. The CDR3 is 15 amino acids. From germline, CDR1 is SGHKS and CDR2 YYEKEE (reference sequence). CDR3 loop: CASSLVPTDTGELFF. The CDR3 nucleotides read TGTGCCAGCAGCTTGGTGCCAACAGACACCGGGGAGCTGTTTTTT.

This clone was counted once. The rearrangement links TRBV9 to TRBJ2-3, with D perhaps TRBD2 (6 bases). Germline V lookup: CDR1 SGDLS, CDR2 YYNGEE. The V end lost 0 bases, the J end lost 2 bases, and 13 bases lay between the germline ends. This CDR3 is built from 16 residues. The CDR3 reads CASSVDLARATDTQYF. CDR3 DNA sequence: TGTGCCAGCAGCGTAGACCTAGCGAGGGCCACAGATACGCAGTATTTT.

The J gene is TRBJ2-1, the V gene TRBV6-4, with TRBD2 matching over 11 bases. This CDR3 has 14 residues. Germline lookup yields CDR1 MRHNA and CDR2 SNTAGT. Trimming cost V 4 bases and J 9 bases; bases outside gene matches: 5. For the CDR3, the DNA is TGTGCCAGCAGTGTAGCGGGAGGGGAGGCTGAGCAGTTCTTC. Encoded protein: CASSVAGGEAEQFF.

The gene calls are TRBV4-2 and TRBJ1-2; D is undetermined. In germline, CDR1 is LGHNA, CDR2 YNFKEQ. The CDR3 spans 15 residues. V gave up 0 bases and J gave up 0 bases, with 8 bases separating them. CDR3 nucleotides: TGTGCCAGCAGCCAAGAAGCGGAGCCTAACTATGGCTACACCTTC. Translating gives CASSQEAEPNYGYTF.

This rearrangement joins TRBV4-1 to TRBJ1-1, with 8 bases aligning to TRBD1. The germline V gene encodes CDR1 MGHRA and CDR2 YSYEKL. After removal of 3 bases from V and 3 bases from J, the junction contained 9 bases not matched to a gene. The CDR3 is 16 amino acids. For the CDR3, the DNA is TGCGCCAGCAGCCATCCTAACAGGGGGGGGGACACTGAAGCTTTCTTT. Translated: CASSHPNRGGDTEAFF.

The J gene is TRBJ2-2, the V gene TRBV6-1; 12 bases align to TRBD1. The CDR3 spans 15 residues. Trimming at V came to 0 bases and at J to 14 bases, leaving 7 bases not matched to a gene. Looked up from germline, CDR1 is MNHNS and CDR2 is SASEGT. CDR3 sequence: CASSEAGQGARHLFF. The CDR3 DNA reads TGTGCCAGCAGTGAAGCGGGACAGGGGGCCCGACATCTGTTTTTT.

This rearrangement joins TRBV28 to TRBJ2-5; D is possibly TRBD2 (5 bases). Germline V gene lookup returns CDR1 MDHEN and CDR2 SYDVKM. Deletions cut 1 base from V and 8 bases from J, with 8 bases between. The CDR3 contains 12 residues. The CDR3 coding sequence is TGTGCCAGCAGTTTATACGGGGAAACCCAGTACTTC. This encodes CASSLYGETQYF.

In this sample, this clone turned up a few times. The CDR3 bases are TGTGCCAGCTTCAGGGGGCGCGGTAACACCGGGGAGCTGTTTTTT. This codes for CASFRGRGNTGELFF. The rearrangement links TRBV6-5 to TRBJ2-2, with 8 bases matching TRBD1. Per germline, CDR1 MNHEY and CDR2 SVGAGI. V was clipped by 8 bases and J by 2 bases; unmatched bases: 7. The CDR3 runs to 15 residues.

This clone was seen once. V usage is TRBV6-5 and J usage is TRBJ1-1; perhaps TRBD1 as D (6 bases). The CDR3 is 12 residues long. Trimming removed 10 bases from V and 6 bases from J, with 15 bases in between. Per germline, CDR1 MNHEY and CDR2 SVGAGI. CDR3 nucleotides: TGTGCCACGGGGGGCCCAGGACCTGAAGCTTTCTTT. This codes for CATGGPGPEAFF.

This clone has just a few counts. The chain couples TRBV7-9 to TRBJ1-5; D is possibly TRBD1 (5 bases). There are 14 residues in the CDR3. V was cut by 5 bases and J by 7 bases, with 15 bases left in between. Germline CDR1 SEHNR, CDR2 FQNEAQ (reference sequence). CDR3 in DNA: TGTGCCAGCAGCACCACGGGGACTAGACAGCCCCAGCATTTT. Protein sequence: CASSTTGTRQPQHF.

The chain couples TRBV27 to TRBJ2-2, with TRBD2 matching 9 bases. Germline CDR1 and CDR2: MNHEY and SMNVEV (reference sequence). The CDR3 has 16 residues. Trimming took 1 base from V and 4 from J; bases not matched to a gene: 4. The CDR3: CASSLLISGSTGELFF. For the CDR3, the DNA is TGTGCCAGCAGTTTATTGATTAGCGGGAGCACCGGGGAGCTGTTTTTT.

The chain carries TRBV6-5 and TRBJ1-2; 9 nucleotides line up with TRBD1. Losses at the gene ends were 7 bases for V and 2 bases for J; bases not matched to a gene: 8. This CDR3 is 15 amino acids long. Germline V gives CDR1 MNHEY, CDR2 SVGAGI. The DNA of the CDR3 is TGTGCCAGCACTCTCCGGACAGGGGCGAACTATGGCTACACCTTC. Translated: CASTLRTGANYGYTF.

J is TRBJ2-7 and V is TRBV28; no clear D gene. Trimming removed 5 bases from V and 1 base from J, with 15 bases in between. The CDR3 covers 15 residues. Germline V CDR1 and CDR2: MDHEN, SYDVKM. The CDR3 DNA sequence: TGTGCCAGCAGTCCCACCCGCGTAAGATCCTACGAGCAGTACTTC. Its translation is CASSPTRVRSYEQYF.

This chain links TRBV6-4 with TRBJ1-2, with 8 bases lining up with TRBD1. Germline lookup yields CDR1 MRHNA and CDR2 SNTAGT. The ends lost 1 base at V and 10 bases at J; junction bases unmatched: 8. The CDR3 is 14 residues long. CDR3 nucleotide sequence: TGTGCCAGCAGTGACTTTCCAGGACAGGGCACCTACACCTTC. Encoded protein: CASSDFPGQGTYTF.

The rearrangement joins TRBV28 to TRBJ2-1; 7 nucleotides agree with TRBD1. The CDR3 has 13 amino acids. Germline V CDR1 and CDR2: MDHEN, SYDVKM. V shed 5 bases and J 9 bases; nucleotides not matched to a gene: 7. This chain's CDR3 is CASSNTGVGEQFF. The CDR3 bases are TGTGCCAGCAGTAACACAGGGGTCGGTGAGCAGTTCTTC.

The V call is TRBV11-2, the J call TRBJ2-1, with D perhaps matching TRBD1 (7 bases). Germline V CDR1 and CDR2: SGHAT, FQNNGV. This CDR3 contains 13 residues. The V end lost 8 bases, the J end lost 10 bases, and 18 bases lay between the germline ends. CDR3 region: CASGGTPGGEQFF. DNA for the CDR3: TGTGCCAGCGGAGGGACCCCAGGGGGGGAGCAGTTCTTC.

V usage is TRBV15 and J usage is TRBJ1-5; D unresolved. Germline lookup yields CDR1 LNHNV and CDR2 YYDKDF (reference sequence). This CDR3 region has 12 residues. Trimming pared 1 base from V and 10 bases from J, leaving 8 bases between. The CDR3 sequence: CATSRAEGPQHF. As DNA, the CDR3 is TGTGCCACCAGCAGAGCCGAGGGACCCCAGCATTTT.

V and J are TRBV6-5 and TRBJ2-7; 8 bases line up with TRBD1. The J segment lost 5 bases and the V segment lost 0 bases, leaving 9 bases of the junction unmatched. Per the germline V gene, CDR1 is MNHEY and CDR2 is SVGAGI. The CDR3 runs 16 residues. The CDR3 DNA reads as TGTGCCAGCAGTTACTCGAGGACAGGGTTTGCCGACGAGCAGTACTTC. It translates to CASSYSRTGFADEQYF.

Only one count was recorded for this clone. The chain employs TRBV20-1 and TRBJ2-1, with TRBD2 matching over 14 bases. This CDR3 has 15 residues. Germline-derived CDR1 and CDR2 are DFQATT and SNEGSKA (reference sequence). V lost 3 bases to trimming and J lost 7 bases; unmatched junction nucleotides: 5. For the CDR3, the DNA is TGCAGTGCTAGTACCGGGACTAGCGGGAGTAATGAGCAGTTCTTC. It yields the protein CSASTGTSGSNEQFF.

V usage is TRBV5-5 and J usage is TRBJ2-2, with 9 bases fitting TRBD1. The junction had 5 bases not matched to a gene; V was cut back by 0 bases and J by 5 bases. CDR1 and CDR2 (germline): SGHKS, YYEKEE (reference sequence). The length of the CDR3 is 16 residues. The CDR3, as DNA: TGTGCCAGCAGCTTGGCCGGGACAGGGACGACCGGGGAGCTGTTTTTT. It yields the protein CASSLAGTGTTGELFF.

The chain couples TRBV5-1 to TRBJ1-1, with a weak D call TRBD1 (5 bases). The V end lost 4 bases, the J end lost 6 bases, and 10 bases lay between the germline ends. The V gene's germline CDR1 is SGHRS and CDR2 YFSETQ. The CDR3 sequence is 12 residues long. The CDR3 region is CASSARGAEAFF. The CDR3 DNA reads as TGCGCCAGCAGCGCTCGGGGGGCTGAAGCTTTCTTT.

The chain is built from TRBV27 and TRBJ2-7; no reliable D call. The length of the CDR3 is 11 residues. Germline loops: CDR1 MNHEY, CDR2 SMNVEV (reference sequence). V was shortened by 5 bases and J by 4 bases, with 6 bases between the two germline ends. This chain's CDR3 is CASSPSYEQYF. DNA for the CDR3: TGTGCCAGCAGTCCCTCTTACGAGCAGTACTTC.

This clone has a handful of counts. This chain connects TRBV24-1 to TRBJ1-2; TRBD1 agrees at 8 bases. The CDR3 consists of 13 residues. The V gene end was trimmed by 8 bases and the J gene end by 6 bases; junction bases not matched to a gene: 7. CDR1 is KGHDR and CDR2 is SFDVKD in the germline V gene. The CDR3 DNA sequence: TGTGCCACCACCGACAGGGGATTCAATGGCTACACCTTC. It encodes CATTDRGFNGYTF.

The chain couples TRBV5-4 to TRBJ2-3, with TRBD1 as a possible D gene (5 bases). Germline CDR1 is SGHNT and CDR2 is YYREEE (reference sequence). This CDR3 contains 14 residues. Deletions cut 2 bases from V and 2 bases from J, with 9 bases between. Here the CDR3 reads CASSLSTATDTQYF. CDR3 coding DNA: TGTGCCAGCAGCTTATCGACAGCCACAGATACGCAGTATTTT. The whole variable domain, filled in from reference TRBV5-4 and TRBJ2-3, reads ETGVTQSPTHLIKTRGQQVTLRCSSQSGHNTVSWYQQALGQGPQFIFQYYREEENGRGNFPPRFSGLQFPNYSSELNVNALELDDSALYLCASSLSTATDTQYFGPGTRLTVL.

This clone has a single count. The chain is built from TRBV27 and TRBJ2-7; weak D call: TRBD1 (6 bases). The CDR3 covers 17 residues. Germline lookup yields CDR1 MNHEY and CDR2 SMNVEV (reference sequence). Trimming shortened V by 8 bases and J by 1 base, and 24 bases separated the two germline ends. The CDR3: CASSRTRQQGFSYEQYF. CDR3 bases: TGTGCCAGCTCCCGGACCCGACAACAGGGTTTTTCCTACGAGCAGTACTTC.